Listed here are 30 T cell receptor beta chains from one sample, sequenced in a study of T cell changes during pregnancy in multiple sclerosis. Data came from immunoSEQ multiplex PCR; TCRdb stores just in-frame clones and leaves some out. The data show roughly 7,900 clones, around nine tenths seen once. The starting material was CD8+ T cells from peripheral blood mononuclear cells, obtained in the first trimester of pregnancy. The receptors originated from a female donor in good health, enrolled as a control in a pregnancy study.

The CDR3 DNA reads TGTGCCAGCAGTGACTCGGGGGAGGACAATGAGCAGTTCTTC. Its protein product is CASSDSGEDNEQFF. This chain joins TRBV6-4 and TRBJ2-1; a weak D match, TRBD2 (6 bases). This CDR3 has 14 amino acids. Per germline, CDR1 MRHNA and CDR2 SNTAGT. V was shortened by 0 bases and J by 5 bases, with 8 bases between the two germline ends.

The V and J genes are TRBV7-6 and TRBJ1-5, with D maybe TRBD1 (5 bases). CDR1 and CDR2 (germline): SGHVS, FNYEAQ. V was shortened by 6 bases and J by 1 base, with 13 bases between the two germline ends. The CDR3 runs to 15 residues. CDR3 region: CASRTTVLSNQPQHF. The CDR3 nucleotides read TGTGCCAGCAGGACGACAGTTCTCAGCAATCAGCCCCAGCATTTT.

The V call is TRBV27, the J call TRBJ2-6; 7 bases align to TRBD1. Trimming removed 5 bases from V and 2 bases from J; junction bases left unmatched: 6. The V gene's germline CDR1 is MNHEY and CDR2 SMNVEV (reference sequence). This CDR3 is built from 16 residues. Here the CDR3 reads CASSMQGVAGANVLTF. The CDR3 nucleotides are TGTGCCAGCAGTATGCAGGGGGTGGCTGGGGCCAACGTCCTGACTTTC. Variable domain in full (rest from reference TRBV27 and TRBJ2-6): EAQVTQNPRYLITVTGKKLTVTCSQNMNHEYMSWYRQDPGLGLRQIYYSMNVEVTDKGDVPEGYKVSRKEKRNFPLILESPSPNQTSLYFCASSMQGVAGANVLTFGAGSRLTVL.

The CDR3 bases are TGTGCCAGCAGCTACAGGGGGGCGGGACTAGCGTTAAGCGAGCAGTACTTC. Amino acid sequence: CASSYRGAGLALSEQYF. The genes are TRBV11-2 and TRBJ2-7; the match to TRBD2 covers 10 bases. The CDR3 is made up of 17 amino acids. Germline lookup yields CDR1 SGHAT and CDR2 FQNNGV. Losses at the gene ends were 4 bases for V and 6 bases for J; bases not matched to a gene: 15. The variable domain in full, completed from reference TRBV11-2 and TRBJ2-7, reads EAGVAQSPRYKIIEKRQSVAFWCNPISGHATLYWYQQILGQGPKLLIQFQNNGVVDDSQLPKDRFSAERLKGVDSTLKIQPAKLEDSAVYLCASSYRGAGLALSEQYFGPGTRLTVT.

The chain couples TRBV28 to TRBJ2-7, with D uncertain. Trimming took 5 bases from V and 0 from J, leaving 14 bases between them. The length of the CDR3 is 15 residues. Germline loops: CDR1 MDHEN, CDR2 SYDVKM. CDR3 region: CASSVRTAPSYEQYF. The DNA of the CDR3 is TGTGCCAGCAGTGTCCGAACAGCCCCCTCCTACGAGCAGTACTTC.

This clone appeared a few times. The V call is TRBV7-2, the J call TRBJ2-1; 8 bases match TRBD2. Trimming took 5 bases from V and 8 from J; bases not matched to a gene: 5. The germline V gene encodes CDR1 SGHTA and CDR2 FQGNSA. CDR3 size: 13 residues. For the CDR3, the DNA is TGTGCCAGCAGCAGCGGGGGACTAGATGAGCAGTTCTTC. Amino acid sequence: CASSSGGLDEQFF.

This chain uses TRBV7-9 with TRBJ2-1; the match to TRBD1 covers 9 bases. This CDR3 is 13 amino acids long. The trim removed 4 bases at V and 7 bases at J, leaving 2 bases unmatched. Germline V CDR1 and CDR2: SEHNR, FQNEAQ (reference sequence). For the CDR3, the DNA is TGTGCCAGCAGCTGGACAGGGGTGAATGAGCAGTTCTTC. Its protein is CASSWTGVNEQFF.

The V and J genes are TRBV27 and TRBJ1-5, with TRBD1 matching 7 bases. Germline trimming cut 5 bases from V and 3 bases from J; bases unmatched to any gene: 4. The germline CDR1 and CDR2 sequences are MNHEY and SMNVEV (reference sequence). This CDR3 spans 14 amino acids. The CDR3 sequence: CASSPGTVNQPQHF. In DNA form, the CDR3 reads TGTGCCAGCAGTCCCGGGACAGTCAATCAGCCCCAGCATTTT.

V usage is TRBV5-4 and J usage is TRBJ1-1, with D possibly TRBD1 on 5 matching bases. Germline V gene sequence: CDR1 SGHNT, CDR2 YYREEE (reference sequence). The CDR3 covers 14 residues. The V end lost 0 bases, the J end lost 1 base, and 7 bases lay between the germline ends. The CDR3 reads CASSLDGGNTEAFF. The CDR3 DNA reads as TGTGCCAGCAGCTTGGACGGGGGGAACACTGAAGCTTTCTTT.

The CDR3 sequence: CASRPGQGFNYGYTF. The CDR3 region has the DNA TGTGCCAGTAGACCGGGACAGGGGTTTAACTATGGCTACACCTTC. The gene calls are TRBV19 and TRBJ1-2; 10 positions match TRBD1. Germline V gene sequence: CDR1 LNHDA, CDR2 SQIVND (reference sequence). V gave up 6 bases and J gave up 1 base; unmatched junction bases: 5. The CDR3 has 15 amino acids.

V gene TRBV18 combines with J gene TRBJ1-1; D is uncertain. The V end was cut by 0 bases, the J end by 1 base, with 9 bases between. Germline-derived CDR1 and CDR2 are KGHSH and LQKENI. The length of the CDR3 is 15 residues. CDR3 protein: CASSPPNAENTEAFF. The CDR3 DNA reads TGTGCCAGCTCACCACCGAACGCGGAGAACACTGAAGCTTTCTTT.

The rearrangement uses TRBV21-1 and TRBJ2-7; the tabulated D call, TRBD2, remains unverified against the DNA. TRBV21-1 counts as a pseudogene. The CDR3 length is 19 residues. Here the CDR3 reads CASSKESRGLREGNYEQYF. The CDR3 DNA is TGTGCCAGCAGCAAAGAGAGTAGGGGGTTGCGGGAGGGTAACTACGAGCAGTACTTC.

This clone has a handful of counts. V gene TRBV2 combines with J gene TRBJ2-1; 14 bases match TRBD2. This CDR3 has 17 amino acids. CDR1 and CDR2 from the germline V gene are SNHLY and FYNNEI. The V segment lost 4 bases and the J segment 2 bases; nucleotides outside the gene matches: 4. CDR3 sequence (DNA): TGTGCCAGCAGTGGGGGGACTAGCGGGGGACCCTACAATGAGCAGTTCTTC. Its protein product is CASSGGTSGGPYNEQFF.

The gene calls are TRBV15 and TRBJ2-7; 8 bases map to TRBD2. The ends lost 3 bases at V and 3 bases at J; junction bases unmatched: 10. The CDR3 has 16 residues. Germline V gene sequence: CDR1 LNHNV, CDR2 YYDKDF (reference sequence). The CDR3 DNA reads TGTGCCACCAGCAGTGGTAAGCGGGAGTATTTCTACGAGCAGTACTTC. It yields the protein CATSSGKREYFYEQYF.

V is TRBV4-1 and J is TRBJ2-1; 7 bases match TRBD1. V trimming: 0 bases; J trimming: 3 bases; junction bases outside the gene matches: 8. CDR1 MGHRA and CDR2 YSYEKL come from the germline V gene. The CDR3 sequence is 17 residues long. The CDR3 here is CASSQDYRDSLYNEQFF. CDR3 nucleotide sequence: TGCGCCAGCAGCCAAGATTACCGGGACAGCCTCTACAATGAGCAGTTCTTC.

CDR3 protein: CASRYRDRAPPLHF. CDR3 nucleotide sequence: TGTGCCAGCAGGTACCGGGACAGGGCGCCACCCCTCCACTTT. The V gene is TRBV11-2, the J gene TRBJ1-6, with TRBD1 matching 9 bases. The V and J ends lost 6 bases and 11 bases, in that order; junction bases with no gene match: 8. This CDR3 contains 14 residues. Looked up from germline, CDR1 is SGHAT and CDR2 is FQNNGV.

This sequence joins TRBV19 and TRBJ2-7; D not certain. This CDR3 comprises 14 residues. V gave up 1 base and J gave up 3 bases, with 10 bases separating them. The germline V gene has CDR1 LNHDA and CDR2 SQIVND (reference sequence). The CDR3 DNA reads as TGTGCCAGTAGTATAGGGATATCGGGCTACGAGCAGTACTTC. It is translated as CASSIGISGYEQYF.

The chain couples TRBV19 to TRBJ2-7; D call uncertain. Trimming took off 3 bases at V and 3 bases at J, with 9 bases between the two ends. Germline V gene data show CDR1 as LNHDA and CDR2 as SQIVND (reference sequence). The CDR3 totals 13 residues. DNA of the CDR3: TGTGCCAGTAGTATTCAGGCCGGCTACGAGCAGTACTTC. It translates to CASSIQAGYEQYF.

The rearrangement links TRBV7-2 to TRBJ1-4, with D unresolved. Germline lookup yields CDR1 SGHTA and CDR2 FQGNSA. The CDR3 has 15 amino acids. The V end lost 5 bases, the J end lost 15 bases, and 25 bases lay between the germline ends. The CDR3 spells CASSPGVGGLIELFF. The CDR3 DNA follows: TGTGCCAGCAGCCCTGGGGTGGGCGGACTAATCGAGTTGTTTTTT.

This rearrangement joins TRBV5-1 to TRBJ2-7; TRBD2 agrees at 12 bases. With 5 bases clipped from V and 5 bases from J, the junction kept 11 bases outside the gene matches. From germline, CDR1 is SGHRS and CDR2 YFSETQ. This CDR3 has 16 residues. CDR3 residues: CASRDPLAGGLNEQYF. The CDR3 region has the DNA TGCGCCAGCAGGGACCCCCTAGCGGGGGGGCTCAACGAGCAGTACTTC.

The V and J genes are TRBV11-2 and TRBJ1-2; 10 positions agree with TRBD1. Unmatched junction bases numbered 10, after V lost 4 bases and J lost 8 bases. In germline, CDR1 is SGHAT, CDR2 FQNNGV. The CDR3 totals 15 residues. The CDR3 coding sequence is TGTGCCAGCAGCTCCGGGACAGGGGAGAGAAGCGGCTACACCTTC. Protein sequence: CASSSGTGERSGYTF.

The J gene is TRBJ2-7, the V gene TRBV28, with 7 bases aligning to TRBD2. Trimming at V came to 1 base and at J to 0 bases, leaving 9 bases not matched to a gene. This CDR3 has 17 residues. The germline CDR1 and CDR2 sequences are MDHEN and SYDVKM. In DNA form, the CDR3 reads TGTGCCAGCAGTTTATCGGGGGGTGGGGTGAGCTCCTACGAGCAGTACTTC. Amino acid sequence: CASSLSGGGVSSYEQYF.

The chain recombines TRBV28 with TRBJ2-2; TRBD2 matches 9 bases. The germline CDR1 and CDR2 sequences are MDHEN and SYDVKM. The CDR3 sequence is 17 residues long. V dropped 6 bases and J dropped 1; count of bases not matched to a gene: 9. The CDR3 coding sequence is TGTGCCAGCAGATTACCGGGACTAGCTAGGAACACCGGGGAGCTGTTTTTT. It codes for CASRLPGLARNTGELFF.

This rearrangement joins TRBV7-9 to TRBJ1-1, with D unclear. This CDR3 has 14 residues. Trimming pared 4 bases from V and 6 bases from J, leaving 15 bases between. Germline V gene data show CDR1 as SEHNR and CDR2 as FQNEAQ (reference sequence). The CDR3 DNA is TGTGCCAGCAGCTGGGTGGGAGGTGAAGCTGAAGCTTTCTTT. Translating gives CASSWVGGEAEAFF.

The rearrangement links TRBV6-1 to TRBJ1-6; D is perhaps TRBD1 (6 bases). The germline V and J ends were trimmed by 7 bases and 10 bases, with 17 bases remaining between them. There are 14 residues in the CDR3. CDR1 MNHNS and CDR2 SASEGT come from the germline V gene. The CDR3, as DNA: TGTGCCAGCACTATGGAGACAGGCCCCTCACCCCTCCACTTT. Translating it yields CASTMETGPSPLHF.

The chain links TRBV6-1 to TRBJ1-2; 8 bases are a match to TRBD1. There are 17 residues in the CDR3. Trimming cost V 8 bases and J 8 bases; bases outside gene matches: 22. Germline values: CDR1 MNHNS, CDR2 SASEGT. This chain's CDR3 is CASREGQGSIGWEGYTF. The CDR3 DNA sequence: TGTGCCAGCCGCGAAGGACAGGGATCGATAGGGTGGGAGGGCTACACCTTC.

This clone was detected a few times. The V gene is TRBV4-2, the J gene TRBJ1-1, with D hard to call. The ends were cut back, 0 bases at V and 4 bases at J, with 12 bases in the middle. The CDR3 covers 15 residues. Germline assignment: CDR1 LGHNA and CDR2 YNFKEQ. The CDR3 is CASSQELWSGTEAFF. CDR3 coding DNA: TGTGCCAGCAGCCAAGAACTTTGGTCAGGCACTGAAGCTTTCTTT.

J is TRBJ2-5 and V is TRBV29-1, with 7 bases that match TRBD2. Trimming at V came to 7 bases and at J to 7 bases, leaving 15 bases not matched to a gene. The CDR3 extends over 14 amino acids. Germline V gives CDR1 SQVTM, CDR2 ANQGSEA. The CDR3: CSASLATEVLTQYF. The CDR3 DNA reads TGCAGCGCCTCACTAGCGACGGAGGTTTTGACCCAGTACTTC.

The chain has TRBV2 and TRBJ2-7; a weak D match, TRBD1 (5 bases). V shed 4 bases and J shed 4 bases, with 14 bases lying between them. There are 14 residues in the CDR3. Germline V gene lookup returns CDR1 SNHLY and CDR2 FYNNEI. The CDR3 sequence is CASSVWQGAYEQYF. The DNA of the CDR3 is TGTGCCAGCAGTGTATGGCAGGGTGCTTACGAGCAGTACTTC.

CDR3 DNA: TGCGCCAGCAGGACTAGCGGGGAAGAGACCCAGTACTTC. Its translation: CASRTSGEETQYF. The chain has TRBV23-1 and TRBJ2-5; 11 bases agree with TRBD2. TRBV23-1 counts as an open reading frame of uncertain function. The J segment lost 3 bases and the V segment lost 6 bases, leaving 0 bases of the junction unmatched. The CDR3 is made up of 13 amino acids.